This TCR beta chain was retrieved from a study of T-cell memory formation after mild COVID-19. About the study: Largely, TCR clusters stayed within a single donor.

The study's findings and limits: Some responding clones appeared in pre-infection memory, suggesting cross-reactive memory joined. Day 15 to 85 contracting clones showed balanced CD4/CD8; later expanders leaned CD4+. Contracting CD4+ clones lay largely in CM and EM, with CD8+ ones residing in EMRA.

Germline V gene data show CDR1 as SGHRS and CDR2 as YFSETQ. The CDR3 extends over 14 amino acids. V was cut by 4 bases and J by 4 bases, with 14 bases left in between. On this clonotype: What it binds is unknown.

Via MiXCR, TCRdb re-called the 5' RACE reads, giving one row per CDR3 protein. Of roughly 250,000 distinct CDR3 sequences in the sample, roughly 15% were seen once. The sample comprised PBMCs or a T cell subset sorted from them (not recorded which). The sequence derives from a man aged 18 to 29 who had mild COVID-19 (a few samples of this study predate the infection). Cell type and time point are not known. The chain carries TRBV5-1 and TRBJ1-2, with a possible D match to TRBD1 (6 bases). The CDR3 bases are TGCGCCAGCAGCGGGGGGGCCGGCGTCTATGGCTACACCTTC. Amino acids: CASSGGAGVYGYTF. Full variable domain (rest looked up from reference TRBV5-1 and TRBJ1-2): KAGVTQTPRYLIKTRGQQVTLSCSPISGHRSVSWYQQTPGQGLQFLFEYFSETQRNKGNFPGRFSGRQFSNSRSEMNVSTLELGDSALYLCASSGGAGVYGYTFGSGTRLTVV.